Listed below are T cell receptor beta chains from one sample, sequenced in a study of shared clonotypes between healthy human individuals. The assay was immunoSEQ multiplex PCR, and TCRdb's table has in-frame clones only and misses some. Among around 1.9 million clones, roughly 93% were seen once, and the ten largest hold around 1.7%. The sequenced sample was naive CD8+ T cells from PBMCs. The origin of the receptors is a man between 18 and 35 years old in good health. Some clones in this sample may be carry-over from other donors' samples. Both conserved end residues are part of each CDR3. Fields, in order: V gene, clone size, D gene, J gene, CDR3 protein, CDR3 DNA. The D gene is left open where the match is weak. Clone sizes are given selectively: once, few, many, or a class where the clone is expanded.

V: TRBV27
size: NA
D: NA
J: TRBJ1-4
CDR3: CASSPRGGEKLFF
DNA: TGTGCCAGCAGCCCCCGGGGGGGTGAAAAACTGTTTTTT

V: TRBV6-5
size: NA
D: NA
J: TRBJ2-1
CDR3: CASSYSRTLDEQFF
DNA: TGTGCCAGCAGTTACTCGAGGACACTGGATGAGCAGTTCTTC

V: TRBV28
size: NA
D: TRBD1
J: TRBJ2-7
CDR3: CASRNDREYDEQYF
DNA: TGTGCCAGCAGGAACGACAGGGAGTACGACGAGCAGTACTTC

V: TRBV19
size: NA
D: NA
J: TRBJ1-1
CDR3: CASSPTRTEAFF
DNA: TGTGCCAGTAGCCCTACCCGCACTGAAGCTTTCTTT

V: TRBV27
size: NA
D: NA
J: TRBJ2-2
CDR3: CASSSSREFRTGELFF
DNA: TGTGCCAGCAGTTCTTCCCGGGAGTTTCGCACCGGGGAGCTGTTTTTT

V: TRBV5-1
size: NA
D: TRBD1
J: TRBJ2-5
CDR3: CASSLEGTGAETQYF
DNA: TGCGCCAGCAGCTTGGAGGGGACAGGGGCCGAGACCCAGTACTTC

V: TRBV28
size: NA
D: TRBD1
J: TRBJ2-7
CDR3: CASSFVQGDDWYF
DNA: TGTGCCAGCAGTTTCGTACAGGGGGATGATTGGTACTTC

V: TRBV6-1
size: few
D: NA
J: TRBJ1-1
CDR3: CASSLRWNTEAFF
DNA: TGTGCCAGCAGCCTCAGGTGGAACACTGAAGCTTTCTTT

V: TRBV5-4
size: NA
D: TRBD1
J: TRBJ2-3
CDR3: CASSQGQGITDTQYF
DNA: TGTGCCAGCAGCCAAGGACAGGGAATCACAGATACGCAGTATTTT

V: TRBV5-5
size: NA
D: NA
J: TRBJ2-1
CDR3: CASSAVRRGWDDEQFF
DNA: TGTGCCAGCAGTGCGGTAAGGCGCGGCTGGGACGATGAGCAGTTCTTC

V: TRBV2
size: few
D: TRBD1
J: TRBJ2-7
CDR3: CASSEALTGGAYEQYF
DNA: TGTGCCAGCAGTGAAGCGCTCACAGGGGGCGCCTACGAGCAGTACTTC

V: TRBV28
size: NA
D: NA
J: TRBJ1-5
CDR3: CASSHEGRIFNQPQHF
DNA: TGTGCCAGCAGCCACGAAGGGAGGATTTTCAATCAGCCCCAGCATTTT

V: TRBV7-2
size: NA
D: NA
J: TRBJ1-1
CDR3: CASSLNRNTEAFF
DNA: TGTGCCAGCAGCTTAAACAGAAACACTGAAGCTTTCTTT

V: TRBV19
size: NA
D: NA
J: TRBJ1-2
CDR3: CASSIISNYGYTF
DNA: TGTGCCAGTAGTATTATCTCCAACTATGGCTACACCTTC

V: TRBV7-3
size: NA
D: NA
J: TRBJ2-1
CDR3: CASSLYGAGLYNEQFF
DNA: TGTGCCAGCAGCTTATATGGAGCGGGCCTCTACAATGAGCAGTTCTTC

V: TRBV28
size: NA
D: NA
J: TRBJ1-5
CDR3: CASTTLRGGNNQPQHF
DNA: TGTGCCAGCACCACCCTTCGGGGGGGGAACAATCAGCCCCAGCATTTT

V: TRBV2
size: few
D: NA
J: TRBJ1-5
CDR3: CASSVRQINQPQHF
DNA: TGTGCCAGCAGTGTCCGACAGATAAATCAGCCCCAGCATTTT

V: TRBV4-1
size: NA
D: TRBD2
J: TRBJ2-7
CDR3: CASSQPSGGRYEQYF
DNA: TGCGCCAGCAGCCAACCTTCGGGAGGGCGATACGAGCAGTACTTC

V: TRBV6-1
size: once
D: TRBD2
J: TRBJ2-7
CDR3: CASSEAPGLAGGPHEQYF
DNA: TGTGCCAGCAGTGAAGCCCCTGGACTAGCGGGAGGGCCCCACGAGCAGTACTTC

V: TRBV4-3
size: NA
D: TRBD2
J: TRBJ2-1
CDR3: CASSLGLATYNEQFF
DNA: TGCGCCAGCAGCCTCGGACTAGCGACCTACAATGAGCAGTTCTTC

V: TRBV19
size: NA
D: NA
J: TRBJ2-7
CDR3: CASSQARGSYEQYF
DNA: TGTGCCAGTAGTCAGGCCCGCGGATCCTACGAGCAGTACTTC

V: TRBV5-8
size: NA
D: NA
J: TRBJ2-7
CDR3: CASSLGTDTYEQYF
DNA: TGTGCCAGCAGCCTTGGGACGGACACCTACGAGCAGTACTTC

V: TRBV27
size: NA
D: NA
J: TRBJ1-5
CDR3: CASSLAIGNQPQHF
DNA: TGTGCCAGCAGTTTAGCGATTGGCAATCAGCCCCAGCATTTT

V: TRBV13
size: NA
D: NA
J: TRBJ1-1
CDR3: CASSRGSTEAFF
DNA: TGTGCCAGCAGCCGGGGGTCCACTGAAGCTTTCTTT

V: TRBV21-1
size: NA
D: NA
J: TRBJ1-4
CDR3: CASRGTGQYNEKLFF
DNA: TGTGCCAGCCGGGGGACAGGGCAATATAATGAAAAACTGTTTTTT

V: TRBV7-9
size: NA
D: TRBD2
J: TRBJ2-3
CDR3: CASSNSGRGGDTQYF
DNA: TGTGCCAGCAGCAATAGCGGGAGAGGAGGAGATACGCAGTATTTT

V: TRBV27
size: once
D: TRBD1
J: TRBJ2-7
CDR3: CASSFYAGGPAITYEQYF
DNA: TGTGCCAGCAGTTTTTATGCAGGGGGCCCGGCCATAACCTACGAGCAGTACTTC

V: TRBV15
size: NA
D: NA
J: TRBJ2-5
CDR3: CATSRESSSVEETQYF
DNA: TGTGCCACCAGCAGAGAGTCGTCGTCAGTCGAAGAGACCCAGTACTTC

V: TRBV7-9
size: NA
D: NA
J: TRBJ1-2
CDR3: CASSGGTGYTF
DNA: TGTGCCAGCAGCGGGGGTACTGGCTACACCTTC

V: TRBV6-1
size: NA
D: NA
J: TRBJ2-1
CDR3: CATSPWHGNEQFF
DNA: TGTGCCACCTCCCCCTGGCACGGGAATGAGCAGTTCTTC

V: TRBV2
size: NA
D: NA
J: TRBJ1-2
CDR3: CASSDMGAGYTF
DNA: TGTGCCAGCAGTGATATGGGCGCTGGCTACACCTTC

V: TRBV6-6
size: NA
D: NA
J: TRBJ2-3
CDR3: CASSYILFQDTQYF
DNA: TGTGCCAGCAGTTATATCCTCTTCCAAGATACGCAGTATTTT

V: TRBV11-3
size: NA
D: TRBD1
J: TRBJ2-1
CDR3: CASSSYRGAPYNEQFF
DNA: TGTGCCAGCAGCTCCTACAGGGGAGCCCCTTACAATGAGCAGTTCTTC

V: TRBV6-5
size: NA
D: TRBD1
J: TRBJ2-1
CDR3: CASSSTDRARGFF
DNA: TGTGCCAGCAGTTCCACGGACAGGGCTAGAGGGTTCTTC

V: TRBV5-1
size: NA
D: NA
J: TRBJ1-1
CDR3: CASSLAGSQYYEAFF
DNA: TGCGCCAGCAGCTTGGCGGGGTCGCAGTATTATGAAGCTTTCTTT

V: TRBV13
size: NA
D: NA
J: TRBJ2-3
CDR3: CASSLESGTSTDTQYF
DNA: TGTGCCAGCAGCTTAGAAAGCGGTACTAGCACAGATACGCAGTATTTT

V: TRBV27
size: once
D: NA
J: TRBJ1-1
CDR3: CASSGRSTEAFF
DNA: TGTGCCAGCAGTGGCAGGAGCACTGAAGCTTTCTTT

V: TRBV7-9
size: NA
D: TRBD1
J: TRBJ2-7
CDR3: CASSTGTGITSYEQYF
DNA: TGTGCCAGCAGCACAGGGACAGGGATCACCTCCTACGAGCAGTACTTC

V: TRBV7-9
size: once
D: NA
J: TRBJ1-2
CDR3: CASSLDIWGSLLYGYTF
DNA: TGTGCCAGCAGCTTAGATATTTGGGGGAGTCTCCTTTATGGCTACACCTTC

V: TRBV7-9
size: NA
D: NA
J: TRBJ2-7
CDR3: CASSLWLGDEQYF
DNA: TGTGCCAGCAGCTTGTGGTTGGGAGACGAGCAGTACTTC

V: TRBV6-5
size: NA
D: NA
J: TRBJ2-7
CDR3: CATSPGLGIEQYF
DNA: TGTGCCACCAGCCCGGGACTGGGTATCGAGCAGTACTTC

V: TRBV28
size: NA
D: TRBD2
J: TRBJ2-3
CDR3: CASISPAGDDTQYF
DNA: TGTGCCAGCATCAGCCCAGCGGGAGACGATACGCAGTATTTT

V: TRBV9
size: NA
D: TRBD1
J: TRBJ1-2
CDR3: CASSVAPGGSNYGYTF
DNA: TGTGCCAGCAGCGTAGCCCCAGGGGGCTCTAACTATGGCTACACCTTC

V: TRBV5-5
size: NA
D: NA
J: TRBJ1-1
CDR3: CASSLRGRKNTEAFF
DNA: TGTGCCAGCAGCTTACGGGGACGGAAGAACACTGAAGCTTTCTTT

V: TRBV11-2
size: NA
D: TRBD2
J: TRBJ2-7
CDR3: CASSLASGIYYEQYF
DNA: TGTGCCAGCAGCTTAGCTAGCGGGATTTACTACGAGCAGTACTTC

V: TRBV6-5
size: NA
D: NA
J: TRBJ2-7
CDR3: CASSYTRLSYEQYF
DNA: TGTGCCAGCAGTTACACCCGTTTATCCTACGAGCAGTACTTC

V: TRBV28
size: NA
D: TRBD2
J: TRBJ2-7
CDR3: CASSSAREAFYEQYF
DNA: TGTGCCAGCAGTTCTGCGCGGGAGGCCTTTTACGAGCAGTACTTC